This T cell receptor beta chain was sequenced for a study of blood T cells in healthy people across ages. This clonotype appeared a few times. Alongside a J-beta primer mix, a sample-barcoded 5' primer served in a second PCR lasting roughly 7 to 11 cycles. TCRdb re-called the 5' RACE reads with MiXCR, one entry per CDR3 protein. The sample shows fewer than 800,000 distinct CDR3 sequences, roughly 25% of them seen only once. The CDR3 extends over 15 amino acids. CDR1 and CDR2 from the germline V gene are SGHVS and FNYEAQ. The sample was also reused in another study, on T cells of mothers and their children. That report notes: In cDNA synthesis, all of the extracted RNA was used at about 1.6 ug per 15 ul.

V and J are TRBV7-6 and TRBJ2-1; D is unresolved. TRBJ2-5 explains the end of the DNA better; the J call may be wrong. Sequenced sample: blood. The receptor's source is a boy aged 5-17 years in good health. CDR3 in amino acids: CASSLEWALQETQYF. The CDR3 DNA reads TGTGCCAGCAGCTTAGAATGGGCTTTACAAGAGACCCAGTACTTC.